This entry lists 18 T cell receptor beta chains sequenced from one sample in a study of beta chain features in type 1 diabetes (dated by TCRdb to about 2018). The method was the immunoSEQ multiplex PCR assay. All of the isolated RNA was reverse transcribed with the High Capacity cDNA Reverse Transcription Kit, so expressed TCRB transcripts were sequenced. TCRdb provides this immuneACCESS table in a form limited to in-frame rearrangements. Some clones are lacking; in checked studies, under half of them reflect an unresolved V gene, and why the rest are absent is not known. Across this sample there are 850,000 to 900,000 clones, with roughly 15% seen only once. Clones ranked in the top ten supply 0.023% of the sample. The source material was naive CD4+ T cells from blood. Reading the label with the study, this specimen's cell subset or site is: true naive CD4+ T cells. These TCRs come from a woman between 18 and 29 years old in good health.

V is TRBV5-4 and J is TRBJ1-1; D ambiguous. CDR1 and CDR2 (germline): SGHNT, YYREEE (reference sequence). This CDR3 is 15 amino acids long. With 4 bases removed from V and 0 bases from J, the gap between germline ends came to 13 bases. The CDR3 loop reads CASSTLGRLNTEAFF. The CDR3 coding sequence is TGTGCCAGCAGCACACTAGGACGGCTGAACACTGAAGCTTTCTTT.

This chain links TRBV6-6 with TRBJ2-7, with a weak D call TRBD2 (6 bases). The CDR3 has 15 residues. V lost 3 bases and J 1 base, leaving 13 bases between the germline ends. The germline V gene has CDR1 MNHNY and CDR2 SVGAGI (reference sequence). CDR3 DNA: TGTGCCAGCAGTTATGGTGCGGGGATATCCTACGAGCAGTACTTC. This codes for CASSYGAGISYEQYF.

Note on this clone: The same CDR3 arises from other DNA sequences in this sample as well. The CDR3 protein is CASSPDRATNEKLFF. CDR3 coding DNA: TGTGCCAGCAGCCCCGACAGAGCAACTAATGAAAAACTGTTTTTT. The J gene is TRBJ1-4, the V gene TRBV7-2; TRBD1 is a possible D gene (5 bases). The CDR3 runs to 15 residues. Per germline, CDR1 SGHTA and CDR2 FQGNSA. V was clipped by 5 bases and J by 0 bases, with 10 bases between them.

This chain uses TRBV18 with TRBJ1-5, with D possibly TRBD1 on 5 matching bases. The V gene's germline CDR1 is KGHSH and CDR2 LQKENI. The CDR3 has 13 residues. Trimming removed 4 bases at V and 5 bases at J, with 9 bases between. CDR3 sequence reads: CASSRSGDQPQHF. CDR3 DNA sequence: TGTGCCAGCTCACGGTCGGGGGATCAGCCCCAGCATTTT.

The J gene is TRBJ2-3, the V gene TRBV5-4; 12 positions match TRBD2. The CDR3 extends over 18 amino acids. Germline V gene data show CDR1 as SGHNT and CDR2 as YYREEE (reference sequence). V lost 4 bases to trimming and J lost 4 bases; unmatched junction nucleotides: 13. The CDR3 DNA reads as TGTGCCAGCAGCCCTCACCCGACTAGCGGGAGTGGATCAGATACGCAGTATTTT. It translates to CASSPHPTSGSGSDTQYF. Variable domain in full (rest from reference TRBV5-4 and TRBJ2-3): ETGVTQSPTHLIKTRGQQVTLRCSSQSGHNTVSWYQQALGQGPQFIFQYYREEENGRGNFPPRFSGLQFPNYSSELNVNALELDDSALYLCASSPHPTSGSGSDTQYFGPGTRLTVL.

This clone has a handful of counts. The chain recombines TRBV29-1 with TRBJ2-1, with D perhaps matching TRBD1 (6 bases). This CDR3 spans 14 amino acids. V lost 3 bases and J 5 bases, leaving 14 bases between the germline ends. CDR1 is SQVTM, CDR2 ANQGSEA, per germline. The CDR3 reads CSVDRAQGHNEQFF. CDR3 nucleotides: TGCAGCGTTGATAGGGCCCAGGGGCACAATGAGCAGTTCTTC.

This clone was seen more than once but under ten times. The chain has TRBV28 and TRBJ2-1, with D tentatively TRBD1 (5 bases). The ends were cut back, 6 bases at V and 7 bases at J, with 16 bases in the middle. CDR3 size: 14 residues. The germline V gene has CDR1 MDHEN and CDR2 SYDVKM. The CDR3 loop is CASSRIDRSNEQFF. In DNA, the CDR3 is TGTGCCAGCAGCCGTATAGACAGATCTAATGAGCAGTTCTTC.

This sequence joins TRBV7-9 and TRBJ2-7; D unclear. This CDR3 has 18 amino acids. The germline CDR1 and CDR2 sequences are SEHNR and FQNEAQ (reference sequence). The germline V and J ends were trimmed by 1 base and 3 bases, with 22 bases remaining between them. CDR3 sequence (DNA): TGTGCCAGCAGCTTAGGTCTTGGGATTCCTCCCTTCGTCTACGAGCAGTACTTC. Its protein is CASSLGLGIPPFVYEQYF.

This clone occurred a few times. V gene TRBV6-5 combines with J gene TRBJ2-2; D possibly corresponds to TRBD2 (6 bases). The CDR3 covers 14 residues. Per the germline V gene, CDR1 is MNHEY and CDR2 is SVGAGI. V lost 1 base and J 4 bases, leaving 7 bases between the germline ends. CDR3 bases: TGTGCCAGCAGTTACTGGAGGGGCACCGGGGAGCTGTTTTTT. It is translated as CASSYWRGTGELFF.

The chain has TRBV7-2 and TRBJ2-1; 9 bases fit TRBD2. Trimming removed 1 base from V and 6 bases from J; junction bases left unmatched: 7. From germline, CDR1 is SGHTA and CDR2 FQGNSA. The CDR3 totals 16 residues. CDR3: CASSLVASGTRNEQFF. DNA of the CDR3: TGTGCCAGCAGCTTAGTGGCTAGCGGGACCCGCAATGAGCAGTTCTTC.

This clone has just a few counts. The chain couples TRBV10-3 to TRBJ2-3; possibly TRBD1 for D (5 bases). Germline values: CDR1 ENHRY, CDR2 SYGVKD. The V gene lost 10 bases and the J gene lost 5 bases, with 34 bases spanning the gap. The CDR3 runs 19 residues. The DNA of the CDR3 is TGTGCCACCGACACCGACAGCCTTTCTGCTCGAAGGTTCGGAGATACGCAGTATTTT. Its translation is CATDTDSLSARRFGDTQYF.

There are a few counts of this clone. The chain links TRBV18 to TRBJ1-2, with D maybe TRBD1 (6 bases). The V end was cut by 4 bases, the J end by 2 bases, with 20 bases between. This CDR3 contains 17 residues. Germline V CDR1 and CDR2: KGHSH, LQKENI. CDR3 coding DNA: TGTGCCAGCTCACGCGGACAGTTGTCGGCGGGGAACTATGGCTACACCTTC. Translation: CASSRGQLSAGNYGYTF.

V is TRBV2 and J is TRBJ2-2, with a weak D call TRBD1 (6 bases). Looked up from germline, CDR1 is SNHLY and CDR2 is FYNNEI. The CDR3 has 13 amino acids. CDR3 in DNA: TGTGCTAGTTATTACAGGGTTAGCGGGGAGCTGTTTTTT. Residues: CASYYRVSGELFF.

This clone was seen a handful of times. The rearrangement joins TRBV7-3 to TRBJ1-5; tentative D call: TRBD1 (5 bases). The germline V gene encodes CDR1 SGHTA and CDR2 FQGTGA. The CDR3 sequence is 13 residues long. V was clipped by 4 bases and J by 7 bases, with 11 bases between them. The CDR3 nucleotides read TGTGCCAGCAGCTCCCAGGGTAGGCAGCCCCAGCATTTT. Translated: CASSSQGRQPQHF.

V is TRBV27 and J is TRBJ2-5, with 11 bases lining up with TRBD2. The end of the DNA aligns better with TRBJ2-7, so the J call may be wrong. The length of the CDR3 is 16 residues. The germline V gene encodes CDR1 MNHEY and CDR2 SMNVEV (reference sequence). In DNA, the CDR3 is TGTGCCAGCAGTACCCTAGCGGGAGGACGCGGGAACGAGCAGTACTTC. Translated: CASSTLAGGRGNEQYF.

The CDR3 DNA is TGTGCCAGCAGGCTAGCGGGGTGGTCCTACAATGAGCAGTTCTTC. Protein: CASRLAGWSYNEQFF. The chain links TRBV11-2 to TRBJ2-1; 9 bases match TRBD2. The CDR3 is 15 amino acids. Trimming cost V 6 bases and J 1 base; bases outside gene matches: 4. Germline lookup yields CDR1 SGHAT and CDR2 FQNNGV.

This clone was seen a handful of times. In DNA form, the CDR3 reads TGTGCCAGCAGCTTGTCCGGTGCTGGGGCCAACGTCCTGACTTTC. It yields the protein CASSLSGAGANVLTF. V gene TRBV5-6 combines with J gene TRBJ2-6; D remains unclear. The germline V gene encodes CDR1 SGHDT and CDR2 YYEEEE. The V and J ends lost 1 base and 2 bases respectively, with 7 bases between them. The CDR3 is 15 amino acids.

This clone turned up a few times. V is TRBV19 and J is TRBJ2-6; the D gene could be TRBD1 or TRBD2 (5 bases each). Germline V gene data show CDR1 as LNHDA and CDR2 as SQIVND (reference sequence). The V end was cut by 10 bases, the J end by 0 bases, with 25 bases between. This CDR3 region has 19 residues. Written as DNA, the CDR3 is TGTGCCACTAGCCTGGAAGGGACGGACCTCATCTCTGGGGCCAACGTCCTGACTTTC. Its translation is CATSLEGTDLISGANVLTF.